This T cell receptor (beta chain) originates from a study of blood T cell repertoires in COVID-19. Overall study: Both acute and convalescent COVID-19 samples were obtained from the United States, Italy and Spain. The cDNA or gDNA used as material had been derived from T cells, B-cell-depleted T cells, or PBMCs.

Authors' data handling: Amplification of reference gene primers provided the estimated nucleated cell counts. The protocol was immunoSEQ multiplex PCR, while the TCRdb copy is restricted to in-frame clones and leaves out a portion. V and J calls and clone size are given by that table; D and trimming were obtained from the DNA. This repertoire shows roughly 200,000 clones, around 80% found once; its top ten account for 5.5%. This clone was seen a handful of times. V shed 2 bases and J shed 2 bases, with 9 bases lying between them. The CDR3 loop spans 15 amino acids. Per the germline V gene, CDR1 is KGHDR and CDR2 is SFDVKD.

Sequencing used peripheral blood. This chain joins TRBV24-1 and TRBJ1-5; maybe TRBD1 (6 bases). The origin of this receptor is a woman in her 70s with acute or convalescent COVID-19. CDR3 protein: CATSDSRTGNQPQHF. As DNA, the CDR3 is TGTGCCACCAGTGATTCGAGGACAGGCAATCAGCCCCAGCATTTT.